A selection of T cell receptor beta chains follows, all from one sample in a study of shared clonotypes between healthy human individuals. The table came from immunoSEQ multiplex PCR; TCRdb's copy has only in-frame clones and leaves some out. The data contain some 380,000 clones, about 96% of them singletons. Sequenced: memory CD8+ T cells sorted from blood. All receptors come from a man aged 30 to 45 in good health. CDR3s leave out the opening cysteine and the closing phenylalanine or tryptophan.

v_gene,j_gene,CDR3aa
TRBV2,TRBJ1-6,ASSVTGTNSPLH
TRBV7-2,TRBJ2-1,ASSRAVFGRPNEQF
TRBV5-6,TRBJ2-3,ASSLASSTDTQY
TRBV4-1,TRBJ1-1,ASSQDTTGNLRRAF
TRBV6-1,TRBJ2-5,ASRLNRAQETQY
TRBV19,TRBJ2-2,ASSMGASFTGELF
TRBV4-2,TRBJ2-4,ASSQGDRSGNIQY
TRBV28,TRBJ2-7,ASSPTRLYEQY
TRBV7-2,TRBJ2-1,ASSSGLAGLGEQF
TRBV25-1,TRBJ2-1,ASSERGGYNEQF
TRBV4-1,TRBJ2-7,ASSQGLTGSPYEQY
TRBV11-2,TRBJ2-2,ASSLTGELF
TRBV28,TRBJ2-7,ASSGGEQY
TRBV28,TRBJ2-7,ASSGWGVTYEQY
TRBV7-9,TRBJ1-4,ASSLREGQRNEKLF
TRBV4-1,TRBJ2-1,ASSQVASGLNEQF
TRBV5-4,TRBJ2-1,ASSLDRVIVTNEQF
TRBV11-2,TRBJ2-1,ASSLTPLRVSYNEQF
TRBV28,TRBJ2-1,ASRPSGTYNEQF
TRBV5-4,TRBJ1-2,ASSPGTGSLNYGYT
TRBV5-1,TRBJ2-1,ASSAFRLAEGNEQF
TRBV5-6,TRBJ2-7,ASSLVNDYEQY
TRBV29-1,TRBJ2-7,SVAGTYYEQY
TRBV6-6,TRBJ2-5,ASGDGAGVETQY
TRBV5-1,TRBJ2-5,ASSSGTSGRLKTQY
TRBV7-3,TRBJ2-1,ASSLTSSYEQF
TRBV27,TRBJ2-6,ASRTSGANVLT
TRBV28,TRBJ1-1,ASNLAGGTGFTEAF
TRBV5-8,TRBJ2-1,ASSLEWGEQF
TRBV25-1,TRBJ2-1,ASRYSSYNEQF
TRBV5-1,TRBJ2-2,ASSKGENTGELF
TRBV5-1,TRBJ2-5,ASSPLGLKETQY
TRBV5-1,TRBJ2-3,ASSSSYLRPSTDTQY
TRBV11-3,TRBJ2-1,ASSLGGTVQTVNNEQF
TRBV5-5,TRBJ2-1,ASRDRGGLAGDYNEQF
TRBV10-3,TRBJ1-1,AISATNTEAF
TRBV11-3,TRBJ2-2,ASSLGLSGEGTGELF
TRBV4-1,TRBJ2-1,ASSIQLAGGPEQF
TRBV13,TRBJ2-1,ASSWPGRNNEQF
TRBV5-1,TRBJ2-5,ASSSGLAYQETQY
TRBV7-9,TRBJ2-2,ASNSPQASSPGELF
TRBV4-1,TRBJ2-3,ASSQERTRSTDTQY
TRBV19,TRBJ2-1,ASGRLAGYYNEQF
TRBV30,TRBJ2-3,AWRRLAHTDTQY
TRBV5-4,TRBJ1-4,ASSGGLGRREKLF
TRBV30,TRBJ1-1,AWPRTGPTEAF
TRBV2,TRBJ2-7,ASRRGALSNEQY
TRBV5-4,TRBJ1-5,ASSLAGTSLVYSNQPQH
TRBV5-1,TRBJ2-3,ASSKTTSGMSSADTQY
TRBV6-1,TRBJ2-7,ASSGQASYEQY
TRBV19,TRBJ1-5,ASTWGLSNQPQH
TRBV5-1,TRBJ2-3,ASSLDRGTDTQY
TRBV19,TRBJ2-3,ASRRTSGTADTQY
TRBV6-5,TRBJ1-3,ASSRSMYRNTIY
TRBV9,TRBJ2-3,ASSVVASGRDTQY
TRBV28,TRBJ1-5,ASRSGGAGRQPQH
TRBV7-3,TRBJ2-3,ASSLRGAGNTDTQY
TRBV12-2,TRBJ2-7,ASRLTAGHSYEQY